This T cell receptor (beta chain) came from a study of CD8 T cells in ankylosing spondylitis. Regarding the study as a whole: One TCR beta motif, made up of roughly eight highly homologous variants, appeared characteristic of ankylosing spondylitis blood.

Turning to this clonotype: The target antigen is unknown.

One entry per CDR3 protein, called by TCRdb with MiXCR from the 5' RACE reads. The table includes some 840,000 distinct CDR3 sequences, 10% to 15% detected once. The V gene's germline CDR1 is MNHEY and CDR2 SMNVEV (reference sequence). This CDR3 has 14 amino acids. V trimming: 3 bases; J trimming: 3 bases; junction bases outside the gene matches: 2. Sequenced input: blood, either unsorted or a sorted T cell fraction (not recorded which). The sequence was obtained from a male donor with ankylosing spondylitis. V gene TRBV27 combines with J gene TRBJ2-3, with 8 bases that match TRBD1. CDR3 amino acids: CASSFNRGTDTQYF. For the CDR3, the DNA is TGTGCCAGCAGTTTCAACAGGGGGACAGATACGCAGTATTTT.